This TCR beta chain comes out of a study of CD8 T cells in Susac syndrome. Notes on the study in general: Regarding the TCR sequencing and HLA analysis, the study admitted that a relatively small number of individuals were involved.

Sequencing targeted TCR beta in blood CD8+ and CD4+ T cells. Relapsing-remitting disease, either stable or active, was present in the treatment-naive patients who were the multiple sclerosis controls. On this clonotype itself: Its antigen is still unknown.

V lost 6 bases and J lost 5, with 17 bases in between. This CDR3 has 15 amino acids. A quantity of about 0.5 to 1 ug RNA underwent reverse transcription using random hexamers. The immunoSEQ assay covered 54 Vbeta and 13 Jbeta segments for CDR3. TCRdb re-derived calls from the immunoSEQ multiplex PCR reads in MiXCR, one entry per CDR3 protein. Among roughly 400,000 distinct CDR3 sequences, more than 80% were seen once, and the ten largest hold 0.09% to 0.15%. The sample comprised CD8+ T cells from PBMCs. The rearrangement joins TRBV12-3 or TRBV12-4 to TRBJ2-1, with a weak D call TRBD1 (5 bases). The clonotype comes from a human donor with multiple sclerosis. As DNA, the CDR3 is TGTGCCAGCAGATCCGACAGCCGATGGGACAATGAGCAGTTCTTC. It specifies CASRSDSRWDNEQFF.